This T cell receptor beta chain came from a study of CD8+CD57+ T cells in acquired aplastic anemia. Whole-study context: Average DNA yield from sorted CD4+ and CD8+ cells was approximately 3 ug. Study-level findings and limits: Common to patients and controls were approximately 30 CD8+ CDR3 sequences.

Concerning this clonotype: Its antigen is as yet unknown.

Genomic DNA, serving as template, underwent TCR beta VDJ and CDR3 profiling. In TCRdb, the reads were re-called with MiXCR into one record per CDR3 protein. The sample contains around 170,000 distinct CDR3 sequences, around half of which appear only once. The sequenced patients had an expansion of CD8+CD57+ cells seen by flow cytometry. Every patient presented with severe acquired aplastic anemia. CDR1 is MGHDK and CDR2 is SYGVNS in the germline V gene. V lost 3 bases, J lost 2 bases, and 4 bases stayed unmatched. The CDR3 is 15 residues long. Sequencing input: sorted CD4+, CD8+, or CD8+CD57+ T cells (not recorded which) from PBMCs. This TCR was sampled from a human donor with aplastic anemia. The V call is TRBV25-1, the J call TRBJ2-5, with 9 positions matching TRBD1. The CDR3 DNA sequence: TGTGCCAGCAGTGACGGACAGGGGATACAAGAGACCCAGTACTTC. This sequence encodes CASSDGQGIQETQYF. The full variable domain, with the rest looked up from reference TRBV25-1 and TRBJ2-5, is EADIYQTPRYLVIGTGKKITLECSQTMGHDKMYWYQQDPGMELHLIHYSYGVNSTEKGDLSSESTVSRIRTEHFPLTLESARPSHTSQYLCASSDGQGIQETQYFGPGTRLLVL.